The 6 T cell receptor beta chains listed next were all sequenced from one sample in a study of T-cell memory formation after mild COVID-19. TCRdb called the 5' RACE reads again in MiXCR, with one record for every CDR3 protein. The sample has 450,000 to 650,000 distinct CDR3 sequences; roughly 17% are singletons. Sample: PBMCs or a T cell subset sorted from them (not recorded which). The receptors originated from an adult woman who had mild COVID-19 (a few samples of this study predate the infection). Cell type and time point are not known.

A few counts support this clonotype. The chain combines TRBV6-5 with TRBJ2-1, with TRBD2 identical over 10 bases. In germline, CDR1 is MNHEY, CDR2 SVGAGI. Germline trimming cut 0 bases from V and 9 bases from J; bases unmatched to any gene: 14. This CDR3 region has 18 residues. CDR3 protein: CASSYSRSRTSGAGEQFF. CDR3 DNA sequence: TGTGCCAGCAGTTACTCTCGGTCTCGTACTAGCGGGGCAGGTGAGCAGTTCTTC.

The chain employs TRBV15 and TRBJ2-3, with D maybe TRBD2 (5 bases). Germline CDR1 is LNHNV and CDR2 is YYDKDF (reference sequence). The CDR3 sequence is 16 residues long. V lost 0 bases, J lost 2 bases, and 12 bases lay in between. The DNA for the CDR3 is TGTGCCACCAGCAGAGAGCGGCGGGTGGCCACAGATACGCAGTATTTT. Protein sequence: CATSRERRVATDTQYF.

This chain links TRBV12-3 or TRBV12-4 with TRBJ1-1; possible D gene TRBD1, 5 bases. The CDR3 contains 14 residues. Deletions cut 3 bases from V and 1 base from J, with 9 bases between. CDR3 sequence reads: CASSLRQTNTEAFF. The CDR3, as DNA: TGTGCCAGCAGTTTGCGACAGACGAACACTGAAGCTTTCTTT.

This CDR3 is CSARTRVNGELFF. CDR3 coding DNA: TGCAGTGCAAGGACCCGCGTCAACGGGGAGCTGTTTTTT. The V call is TRBV20-1, the J call TRBJ2-2; D gene unclear. V was shortened by 6 bases and J by 7 bases, with 15 bases between the two germline ends. This CDR3 contains 13 residues. Per the germline V gene, CDR1 is DFQATT and CDR2 is SNEGSKA (reference sequence).

This clonotype has a single count. The chain employs TRBV10-3 and TRBJ2-1, with 11 positions matching TRBD2. This CDR3 contains 13 residues. The V gene's germline CDR1 is ENHRY and CDR2 SYGVKD. The V and J ends lost 6 bases and 7 bases, in that order; junction bases with no gene match: 2. In nucleotides, the CDR3 is TGTGCCATCAGGGGACTAGCGGTAAATGAGCAGTTCTTC. This gives the protein CAIRGLAVNEQFF.

This clonotype was counted between two and nine times. This CDR3 reads CASSPKTQGIHMNTEAFF. In DNA form, the CDR3 reads TGTGCCAGCAGCCCAAAAACCCAGGGAATACACATGAACACTGAAGCTTTCTTT. V is TRBV7-8 and J is TRBJ1-1, with D possibly being TRBD1 (5 bases). This CDR3 is built from 18 residues. The V and J ends lost 5 bases and 0 bases respectively, with 22 bases between them. The germline CDR1 and CDR2 sequences are SGHVS and FQNEAQ.